The sequence of this T cell receptor (beta chain) was determined in a study of blood T cell repertoires in COVID-19. Study at large: PBMCs, B-cell-depleted T cells, or T cells were the source of the cDNA or gDNA that made up the material.

Produced via immunoSEQ multiplex PCR; TCRdb's table is partial and in-frame only. Altogether hundreds of thousands of clones are present, about 87% being singletons, with the ten largest covering over 1%. Per the germline V gene, CDR1 is SGHRS and CDR2 is YFSETQ. Trimming at V came to 4 bases and at J to 4 bases, leaving 5 bases not matched to a gene. CDR3 size: 14 residues. The chain carries TRBV5-1 and TRBJ2-5; 9 nucleotides line up with TRBD1. What was sequenced was peripheral blood. The TCR sequence derives from a man aged 65 to 85 with acute or convalescent COVID-19. This CDR3 reads CASSPGTGRETQYF. CDR3 nucleotide sequence: TGCGCCAGCAGCCCTGGGACAGGGCGAGAGACCCAGTACTTC. The full variable domain, with the rest looked up from reference TRBV5-1 and TRBJ2-5, is KAGVTQTPRYLIKTRGQQVTLSCSPISGHRSVSWYQQTPGQGLQFLFEYFSETQRNKGNFPGRFSGRQFSNSRSEMNVSTLELGDSALYLCASSPGTGRETQYFGPGTRLLVL.